Listed here is a single T cell receptor (beta chain). Its cognate antigen is unknown. This table comes from immunoSEQ multiplex PCR, and its TCRdb copy is limited to in-frame clones, with some not included. Among 98,000 or so clones listed, 75% to 90% were seen once. This specimen comes from a study of T cell responses to AZD1222 COVID-19 vaccine. Study outcomes and limitations: There were mostly white British donors and more females than males, and clonal diversity was possibly underestimated.

Trimming left V 6 bases short and J 2 bases short, with 15 bases between. The germline CDR1 and CDR2 sequences are MNHEY and SVGEGT. The CDR3 contains 15 residues. The source is an adult in good health. Sequenced here: peripheral blood, sampled on day 0 of AZD1222 vaccination. The V and J genes are TRBV6-2 or TRBV6-3 and TRBJ2-3; a possible D gene is TRBD2 (6 bases). In DNA form, the CDR3 reads TGTGCCAGCAGCTTTGCGGGAATTCCCACAGATACGCAGTATTTT. Its translation is CASSFAGIPTDTQYF.